This TCR beta chain appears in the sequencing data of a study of blood T cell repertoires in COVID-19. As for the study in general: Material from acute and convalescent COVID-19 was sourced from the United States, Italy and Spain. Nucleic acid was either cDNA or gDNA, and it came from T cells, B-cell-depleted T cells, or PBMCs.

V was trimmed by 5 bases and J by 7 bases, leaving 9 bases between them. Germline V CDR1 and CDR2: SGHTA, FQGNSA. The CDR3 has 12 amino acids. Only one count was recorded for this clone. Original handling: Estimated nucleated cell counts came from reference gene primer amplification. Profiled with immunoSEQ multiplex PCR; TCRdb holds only in-frame clones, not every one. V, J and clone size are those of that table, while D and trimming were read from the DNA. The sample holds roughly 250,000 clones, about 87% seen once. The source of this sequence is a middle-aged woman with acute or convalescent COVID-19. The sample comprised peripheral blood. This chain connects TRBV7-2 to TRBJ2-4; D remains unclear. CDR3 residues: CASSHPRNIQYF. CDR3 nucleotides: TGTGCCAGCAGCCATCCTAGGAACATTCAGTACTTC.